One and the same sample provided the 26 T cell receptor beta chains below, sequenced in a study of CD8 T cells in ankylosing spondylitis. Each CDR3 protein gets one entry after TCRdb re-called the 5' RACE reads with MiXCR. Among some 70,000 distinct CDR3 sequences listed, 5.3% were seen once. The sample comprised blood, either unsorted or a sorted T cell fraction (not recorded which). The receptors here all came from a male donor with ankylosing spondylitis or in good health (not recorded which).

This clonotype was counted at least ten times. This rearrangement joins TRBV6-2 or TRBV6-3 to TRBJ2-1, with D possibly called TRBD1 or TRBD2 (5 bases each). Germline loops: CDR1 MNHEY, CDR2 SVGEGT. Trimming took off 2 bases at V and 4 bases at J, with 24 bases between the two ends. The CDR3 is 19 residues long. The CDR3 region is CASSYPDNHLGILYNEQFF. CDR3 bases: TGTGCCAGCAGTTACCCGGACAATCACCTCGGGATCCTATACAATGAGCAGTTCTTC.

In this sample, this clonotype turned up many times. The chain couples TRBV7-2 to TRBJ1-4; D remains unclear. Trimming removed 0 bases from V and 3 bases from J, with 11 bases in between. CDR1 is SGHTA, CDR2 FQGNSA, per germline. CDR3 length: 16 residues. The CDR3 DNA reads TGTGCCAGCAGCTTAGCTGCAGCCAACTCTAATGAAAAACTGTTTTTT. It is translated as CASSLAAANSNEKLFF.

As concerns this clonotype: A much larger clone lies one base from this, so it may be a read error. The J gene is TRBJ2-2, the V gene TRBV2; TRBD2 matches at 13 bases. CDR1 SNHLY and CDR2 FYNNEI come from the germline V gene. CDR3 size: 15 residues. V lost 5 bases and J lost 6; bases outside the gene matches: 3. The CDR3 is CASSPLAGGPGELFF. CDR3 DNA: TGTGCCAGCAGTCCACTAGCGGGGGGGCCCGGGGAGCTGTTTTTT.

The table lists this clonotype with many counts. The chain links TRBV20-1 to TRBJ2-1, with 10 bases fitting TRBD2. Germline-derived CDR1 and CDR2 are DFQATT and SNEGSKA (reference sequence). With 2 bases clipped from V and 8 bases from J, the junction kept 3 bases outside the gene matches. This CDR3 contains 13 residues. The CDR3: CSARSGGVDEQFF. CDR3 nucleotide sequence: TGCAGTGCTAGAAGCGGGGGGGTGGATGAGCAGTTCTTC.

At least ten counts were recorded for this clonotype. The CDR3 loop is CASTPQGANTGELFF. The CDR3 DNA is TGTGCCAGTACCCCCCAGGGAGCGAACACCGGGGAGCTGTTTTTT. The chain links TRBV2 to TRBJ2-2; D is tentatively TRBD1 or TRBD2 (5 bases each). Germline V gene sequence: CDR1 SNHLY, CDR2 FYNNEI. The CDR3 covers 15 residues. V was pared by 9 bases and J by 0 bases, with 14 bases between.

This clonotype was picked up many times. The rearrangement uses TRBV20-1 and TRBJ2-6; maybe TRBD1 (5 bases). Germline V gene data show CDR1 as DFQATT and CDR2 as SNEGSKA (reference sequence). The V end lost 6 bases, the J end lost 4 bases, and 13 bases lay between the germline ends. This CDR3 is built from 14 residues. CDR3 bases: TGCAGTGCCACACCAGGGTCCGGGGCCAACGTCCTGACTTTC. This sequence encodes CSATPGSGANVLTF.

This clonotype was recorded many times. The chain couples TRBV27 to TRBJ2-3; D is unclear. V was shortened by 2 bases and J by 6 bases, with 6 bases between the two germline ends. CDR3 size: 12 residues. CDR1 and CDR2 (germline): MNHEY, SMNVEV (reference sequence). This chain's CDR3 is CASSLLGDTQYF. For the CDR3, the DNA is TGTGCCAGCAGTTTACTCGGGGATACGCAGTATTTT.

This clonotype was observed many times. This chain uses TRBV7-2 with TRBJ1-4, with D perhaps matching TRBD1 (6 bases). V lost 0 bases, J lost 12 bases, and 14 bases lay in between. This CDR3 has 14 amino acids. Germline CDR1 is SGHTA and CDR2 is FQGNSA. CDR3 protein: CASSLAQGSVELFF. In DNA, the CDR3 is TGTGCCAGCAGCTTAGCACAGGGAAGCGTAGAACTGTTTTTT.

This clonotype was observed at least ten times. One junction end does not reproduce the germline sequence, and a read error may be involved. This chain uses TRBV5-1 with TRBJ2-3; D gene ambiguous. The CDR3 is 14 residues long. The germline gives CDR1 SGHRS, CDR2 YFSETQ. This CDR3 is CASSPPGGTDTQYF. In DNA, the CDR3 is TGTGCCAGCAGCCCCCCAGGTGGTACAGATACGCAGTATTTT.

This clonotype has a count of ten or more. This chain links TRBV7-2 with TRBJ1-1; TRBD1 might be the D (6 bases). CDR3 length: 14 residues. V lost 5 bases and J 3 bases, leaving 13 bases between the germline ends. CDR1 and CDR2 from the germline V gene are SGHTA and FQGNSA. Here the CDR3 reads CASSLGGADTEAFF. Here the CDR3 DNA reads TGTGCCAGCAGCCTGGGGGGGGCAGACACTGAAGCTTTCTTT.

This clonotype has at least ten counts. The chain joins TRBV3-1 to TRBJ1-5; no clear D gene. Germline CDR1 is LGHDT and CDR2 is YNNKEL (reference sequence). Trimming took off 0 bases at V and 6 bases at J, with 9 bases between the two ends. The CDR3 has 14 residues. The DNA for the CDR3 is TGTGCCAGCAGCCAAGACGTCGGTGGTCAGCCCCAGCATTTT. Protein product: CASSQDVGGQPQHF.

This clonotype has a count of ten or more. Written as DNA, the CDR3 is TGTGCCAGCAGCTTAAGACTAGCTCAAGAGACCCAGTACTTC. This encodes CASSLRLAQETQYF. The V call is TRBV5-5, the J call TRBJ2-5, with TRBD2 identical over 7 bases. The J segment lost 2 bases and the V segment lost 2 bases, leaving 3 bases of the junction unmatched. Germline V lookup: CDR1 SGHKS, CDR2 YYEKEE (reference sequence). The CDR3 loop spans 14 amino acids.

This clonotype was seen many times. Germline is not matched at one junction end, which may reflect a read error. The chain is built from TRBV12-3 or TRBV12-4 and TRBJ1-3; no reliable D call. The CDR3 has 19 residues. The CDR3 protein is CTSSSAAGRGLTSGNTIYF. In nucleotides, the CDR3 is TGTACCAGCAGTTCCGCCGCAGGACGCGGTCTCACCTCTGGAAACACCATATATTTT.

This clonotype was seen ten or more times. The gene calls are TRBV12-3 or TRBV12-4 and TRBJ2-1; D might be TRBD2 (6 bases). CDR3 size: 15 residues. Trimming cost V 5 bases and J 2 bases, with 13 bases left between them. CDR3 residues: CASSPTGGPYNEQFF. DNA for the CDR3: TGTGCCAGCAGTCCAACCGGGGGACCCTACAATGAGCAGTTCTTC.

In this sample, this clonotype turned up many times. The chain links TRBV5-1 to TRBJ2-1; D unresolved. Trimming shortened V by 0 bases and J by 7 bases, and 8 bases separated the two germline ends. The CDR3 length is 13 residues. Germline CDR1 reads SGHRS; CDR2 reads YFSETQ. The CDR3 coding sequence is TGCGCCAGCAGCTTGGCCCCTGGGAATGAGCAGTTCTTC. This encodes CASSLAPGNEQFF.

This clonotype was picked up many times. The chain uses TRBV10-3 and TRBJ2-1; D not resolved. CDR3 length: 17 residues. V was shortened by 2 bases and J by 5 bases, with 19 bases between the two germline ends. Germline V gene lookup returns CDR1 ENHRY and CDR2 SYGVKD. The CDR3 DNA reads TGTGCCATCAGTGAGGCGTTAAATTATGGGCTAAACAATGAGCAGTTCTTC. Its translation: CAISEALNYGLNNEQFF.

This clonotype was counted at least ten times. The rearrangement uses TRBV20-1 and TRBJ2-7; D gene unclear. The CDR3 loop spans 11 amino acids. Germline V gives CDR1 DFQATT, CDR2 SNEGSKA (reference sequence). Trimming cost V 4 bases and J 3 bases, with 7 bases left between them. The CDR3: CSAKKGYEQYF. The CDR3 DNA is TGCAGTGCTAAGAAGGGCTACGAGCAGTACTTC.

This clonotype was counted ten times or more. The chain recombines TRBV12-3 or TRBV12-4 with TRBJ1-5; D ambiguous. Trimming pared 3 bases from V and 1 base from J, leaving 7 bases between. This CDR3 is 14 amino acids long. The CDR3 DNA is TGTGCCAGCAGTTTCGGGAACAGCAATCAGCCCCAGCATTTT. Its protein is CASSFGNSNQPQHF.

This clonotype was seen ten or more times. The chain combines TRBV18 with TRBJ2-1; no clear D. Germline V CDR1 and CDR2: KGHSH, LQKENI. The CDR3 sequence is 13 residues long. Trimming took 3 bases from V and 7 from J, leaving 10 bases between them. CDR3 residues: CASSPVTRNEQFF. DNA of the CDR3: TGTGCCAGCTCACCCGTAACCCGAAATGAGCAGTTCTTC.

This clonotype was seen ten or more times. The V and J genes are TRBV20-1 and TRBJ2-3; TRBD2 might be the D (7 bases). The CDR3 is 16 residues long. Germline CDR1 and CDR2: DFQATT and SNEGSKA (reference sequence). V lost 0 bases to trimming and J lost 0 bases, with 13 bases between them. Here the CDR3 DNA reads TGCAGTGCTAGAGATCGGGGGGCCTCTAGCACAGATACGCAGTATTTT. As protein: CSARDRGASSTDTQYF.

In this sample, this clonotype turned up many times. The J gene is TRBJ1-4, the V gene TRBV28; TRBD1 is a possible D gene (5 bases). The length of the CDR3 is 16 residues. Germline CDR1 is MDHEN and CDR2 is SYDVKM. The ends were cut back, 4 bases at V and 3 bases at J, with 15 bases in the middle. This CDR3 reads CASSSFGGASNEKLFF. CDR3 coding DNA: TGTGCCAGCAGTTCTTTCGGCGGGGCTTCTAATGAAAAACTGTTTTTT.

This clonotype was seen many times. The chain uses TRBV6-1 and TRBJ1-5, with a possible D match to TRBD1 (5 bases). In germline, CDR1 is MNHNS, CDR2 SASEGT. Trimming took 7 bases from V and 3 from J, leaving 16 bases between them. The CDR3 is 15 residues long. The CDR3 sequence is CASIGTVKVNQPQHF. The CDR3 nucleotides read TGTGCCAGCATAGGGACGGTGAAAGTCAATCAGCCCCAGCATTTT.

This clonotype was seen repeatedly, ten times or more. This chain uses TRBV3-1 with TRBJ1-2; D remains unclear. From germline, CDR1 is LGHDT and CDR2 YNNKEL (reference sequence). The V gene lost 3 bases and the J gene lost 8 bases, with 10 bases spanning the gap. CDR3 size: 12 residues. CDR3 in amino acids: CASSHTAQGYTF. In DNA, the CDR3 is TGTGCCAGCAGCCACACAGCGCAGGGCTACACCTTC.

V and J are TRBV5-6 and TRBJ2-7, with D perhaps given as TRBD1 or TRBD2 (6 bases each). The CDR3 is 14 amino acids. V shed 4 bases and J shed 4 bases, with 15 bases lying between them. CDR1 and CDR2 (germline): SGHDT, YYEEEE. The CDR3 DNA is TGTGCCAGCAGCCCCGGGGGCGACTTGTACGAGCAGTACTTC. Translating it yields CASSPGGDLYEQYF.

This clonotype occurred many times. The chain links TRBV9 to TRBJ1-1; D might be TRBD1 (5 bases). CDR1 is SGDLS, CDR2 YYNGEE, per germline. This CDR3 spans 15 amino acids. Trimming stripped 0 bases from V and 0 bases from J, with 9 bases between. CDR3 sequence (DNA): TGTGCCAGCAGCGTAGGGGGGGTGATGAACACTGAAGCTTTCTTT. This translates into CASSVGGVMNTEAFF. Using reference TRBV9 and TRBJ1-1 for the parts outside the CDR3, the full variable domain is DSGVTQTPKHLITATGQRVTLRCSPRSGDLSVYWYQQSLDQGLQFLIQYYNGEERAKGNILERFSAQQFPDLHSELNLSSLELGDSALYFCASSVGGVMNTEAFFGQGTRLTVV.

This clonotype occurred many times. This chain connects TRBV29-1 to TRBJ1-1; 11 bases map to TRBD1. The CDR3 consists of 13 residues. The germline gives CDR1 SQVTM, CDR2 ANQGSEA. Losses at the gene ends were 6 bases for V and 2 bases for J; bases not matched to a gene: 2. In DNA, the CDR3 is TGCAGCGTACGGACAGGGGGCAACACTGAAGCTTTCTTT. Its translation: CSVRTGGNTEAFF.